Each of the 23 T cell receptor beta chains below was sequenced from the same sample in a study of blood T cell repertoires in COVID-19. Produced via immunoSEQ multiplex PCR; TCRdb's table is partial and in-frame only. The data show about 240,000 clones, about 86% seen once. Sequences were obtained from peripheral blood. These receptors were collected from an elderly woman with acute or convalescent COVID-19.

The chain couples TRBV9 to TRBJ2-3; D might be TRBD2 (7 bases). Germline CDR1 and CDR2: SGDLS and YYNGEE. The CDR3 consists of 17 residues. V lost 1 base to trimming and J lost 3 bases, with 18 bases between them. CDR3 DNA: TGTGCCAGCAGCGTAAGTGGCGGGGGCCTCGGGACAGATACGCAGTATTTT. Translated, it gives CASSVSGGGLGTDTQYF.

This clone was counted a single time. The J gene is TRBJ1-1, the V gene TRBV27, with D possibly matching TRBD1 (5 bases). Trimming removed 6 bases from V and 6 bases from J, with 14 bases in between. The CDR3 is 13 amino acids. The V gene's germline CDR1 is MNHEY and CDR2 SMNVEV (reference sequence). This CDR3 reads CASSKSGMAEAFF. In nucleotides, the CDR3 is TGTGCCAGCAGCAAATCAGGGATGGCTGAAGCTTTCTTT.

V gene TRBV27 combines with J gene TRBJ1-6, with D possibly matching TRBD1 (6 bases). Trimming stripped 8 bases from V and 7 bases from J, with 15 bases between. CDR1 is MNHEY and CDR2 is SMNVEV in the germline V gene (reference sequence). The CDR3 covers 14 residues. As DNA, the CDR3 is TGTGCCAGCGGTACAGGGACAAGAAATTCACCCCTCCACTTT. Protein sequence: CASGTGTRNSPLHF.

The chain joins TRBV5-8 to TRBJ1-3, with D perhaps TRBD1 (5 bases). V gave up 0 bases and J gave up 4 bases, with 11 bases separating them. The germline V gene has CDR1 SGHTS and CDR2 YDEGEE. The CDR3 has 15 residues. The CDR3 nucleotides read TGTGCCAGCAGCTTGGCAGGGTTGCAAGGAAACACCATATATTTT. The encoded protein is CASSLAGLQGNTIYF.

This clone was observed a few times. This chain links TRBV7-2 with TRBJ1-1, with 7 bases aligning to TRBD1. The germline CDR1 and CDR2 sequences are SGHTA and FQGNSA. Losses at the gene ends were 1 base for V and 1 base for J; bases not matched to a gene: 9. This CDR3 region has 17 residues. The CDR3 region has the DNA TGTGCCAGCAGCTTAGGGGACAGAAACTATAGGAACACTGAAGCTTTCTTT. Its translation: CASSLGDRNYRNTEAFF.

The chain employs TRBV5-5 and TRBJ2-2; 7 bases match TRBD2. Germline V lookup: CDR1 SGHKS, CDR2 YYEKEE (reference sequence). V lost 4 bases, J lost 3 bases, and 9 bases stayed unmatched. The CDR3 is 16 residues long. CDR3 loop: CASSPVGGIDTGELFF. The CDR3 region has the DNA TGTGCCAGCAGCCCGGTGGGGGGGATAGACACCGGGGAGCTGTTTTTT. The full variable domain, with the rest looked up from reference TRBV5-5 and TRBJ2-2, is DAGVTQSPTHLIKTRGQQVTLRCSPISGHKSVSWYQQVLGQGPQFIFQYYEKEERGRGNFPDRFSARQFPNYSSELNVNALLLGDSALYLCASSPVGGIDTGELFFGEGSRLTVL.

The V and J genes are TRBV19 and TRBJ1-3; 11 bases match TRBD1. Germline-derived CDR1 and CDR2 are LNHDA and SQIVND (reference sequence). The CDR3 contains 18 residues. V gave up 6 bases and J gave up 0 bases; unmatched junction bases: 10. The CDR3 sequence: CASSTKGTGGLSGNTIYF. CDR3 in DNA: TGTGCCAGTAGCACCAAGGGGACAGGGGGACTCTCTGGAAACACCATATATTTT.

The chain carries TRBV7-9 and TRBJ2-2, with 10 positions matching TRBD2. The length of the CDR3 is 17 residues. In germline, CDR1 is SEHNR, CDR2 FQNEAQ (reference sequence). V shed 2 bases and J 6 bases; nucleotides not matched to a gene: 9. The DNA for the CDR3 is TGTGCCAGCAGCTTATCATTTAGCGGGGGGACCGCCGGGGAGCTGTTTTTT. Amino acid sequence: CASSLSFSGGTAGELFF. The whole variable domain, filled in from reference TRBV7-9 and TRBJ2-2, reads DTGVSQNPRHKITKRGQNVTFRCDPISEHNRLYWYRQTLGQGPEFLTYFQNEAQLEKSRLLSDRFSAERPKGSFSTLEIQRTEQGDSAMYLCASSLSFSGGTAGELFFGEGSRLTVL.

The chain is built from TRBV5-4 and TRBJ1-2, with 7 bases that match TRBD1. Unmatched junction bases numbered 7, after V lost 4 bases and J lost 4 bases. The length of the CDR3 is 14 residues. From germline, CDR1 is SGHNT and CDR2 YYREEE (reference sequence). The CDR3: CASSERQGGYGYTF. CDR3 coding DNA: TGTGCCAGCAGCGAAAGACAGGGTGGCTATGGCTACACCTTC.

The rearrangement uses TRBV28 and TRBJ2-7; tentative D call: TRBD1 (6 bases). Trimming pared 4 bases from V and 2 bases from J, leaving 12 bases between. Germline V gene lookup returns CDR1 MDHEN and CDR2 SYDVKM. This CDR3 is 14 amino acids long. The DNA of the CDR3 is TGTGCCAGCAGTTCAGAGGACAGCCCCTACGAGCAGTACTTC. Translating gives CASSSEDSPYEQYF. Full variable domain (missing parts from reference TRBV28 and TRBJ2-7): DVKVTQSSRYLVKRTGEKVFLECVQDMDHENMFWYRQDPGLGLRLIYFSYDVKMKEKGDIPEGYSVSREKKERFSLILESASTNQTSMYLCASSSEDSPYEQYFGPGTRLTVT.

This clone was recorded many times. CDR3 sequence: CASGGGTYEQYF. The DNA of the CDR3 is TGTGCCAGCGGGGGCGGAACCTACGAGCAGTACTTC. This chain uses TRBV27 with TRBJ2-7, with D perhaps matching TRBD1 (6 bases). CDR1 MNHEY and CDR2 SMNVEV come from the germline V gene (reference sequence). The CDR3 extends over 12 amino acids. Trimming removed 8 bases at V and 2 bases at J, with 10 bases between.

The chain employs TRBV19 and TRBJ1-5, with D perhaps TRBD1 (6 bases). CDR1 LNHDA and CDR2 SQIVND come from the germline V gene (reference sequence). Trimming removed 5 bases at V and 3 bases at J, with 14 bases between. The CDR3 contains 15 residues. This chain's CDR3 is CASSLNRAVNQPQHF. Here the CDR3 DNA reads TGTGCCAGTAGTCTCAACAGGGCCGTCAATCAGCCCCAGCATTTT.

The chain recombines TRBV18 with TRBJ1-1, with 7 bases lining up with TRBD1. Germline V gene data show CDR1 as KGHSH and CDR2 as LQKENI. The CDR3 covers 16 residues. V was pared by 1 base and J by 3 bases, with 8 bases of the junction left unmatched. CDR3 in DNA: TGTGCCAGCTCACCACTTCTGGGACAGCGGGACACTGAAGCTTTCTTT. It codes for CASSPLLGQRDTEAFF.

This clone was recorded once. The V and J genes are TRBV6-6 and TRBJ1-1; possibly TRBD1 for D (5 bases). Trimming left V 2 bases short and J 4 bases short, with 11 bases between. Germline assignment: CDR1 MNHNY and CDR2 SVGAGI (reference sequence). The CDR3 totals 14 residues. This chain's CDR3 is CASSYGALGTEAFF. Here the CDR3 DNA reads TGTGCCAGCAGTTACGGGGCCCTCGGCACTGAAGCTTTCTTT.

In this sample, this clone turned up once. The rearrangement joins TRBV12-3 or TRBV12-4 to TRBJ1-5; no reliable D call. This CDR3 is built from 13 residues. Trimming pared 1 base from V and 5 bases from J, leaving 6 bases between. DNA for the CDR3: TGTGCCAGCAGTTTAGTCGGAGATCAGCCCCAGCATTTT. Its protein is CASSLVGDQPQHF.

The chain joins TRBV27 to TRBJ1-1, with a weak D call TRBD1 (5 bases). The V end lost 3 bases, the J end lost 2 bases, and 16 bases lay between the germline ends. This CDR3 comprises 16 residues. Germline lookup yields CDR1 MNHEY and CDR2 SMNVEV (reference sequence). The CDR3 coding sequence is TGTGCCAGCAGTTTGGGCCTTGGGGCGGGAAACACTGAAGCTTTCTTT. Residues: CASSLGLGAGNTEAFF.

This clone was counted only a few times. The rearrangement joins TRBV21-1 to TRBJ2-1; TRBD1, as called in the table, went unchecked against the DNA. TRBV21-1 is a pseudogene. CDR3 size: 19 residues. CDR3 DNA sequence: TGTGCCAGCAGCACGTATTTGGGACAGGGGACCTGGGTTGGACATGAGCAGTTCTTC. Translation gives CASSTYLGQGTWVGHEQFF.

The chain is built from TRBV29-1 and TRBJ1-5; 7 bases fit TRBD1. The CDR3 has 13 residues. The junction had 9 bases not matched to a gene; V was cut back by 6 bases and J by 7 bases. Germline V gene data show CDR1 as SQVTM and CDR2 as ANQGSEA. The CDR3 sequence is CSVRTGDRQPQHF. In DNA form, the CDR3 reads TGCAGCGTCCGGACAGGTGATAGGCAGCCCCAGCATTTT.

This chain links TRBV6-6 with TRBJ1-5, with D possibly being TRBD1 (6 bases). CDR1 MNHNY and CDR2 SVGAGI come from the germline V gene (reference sequence). The CDR3 totals 14 residues. The V gene lost 4 bases and the J gene lost 10 bases, with 17 bases spanning the gap. CDR3 sequence: CASSSPGVGGPQHF. The CDR3 nucleotides are TGTGCCAGCAGTTCCCCAGGGGTAGGAGGACCCCAGCATTTT.

V usage is TRBV5-5 and J usage is TRBJ1-1; weak D call: TRBD1 (6 bases). The CDR3 has 15 amino acids. V lost 2 bases and J 11 bases, leaving 22 bases between the germline ends. The germline V gene has CDR1 SGHKS and CDR2 YYEKEE (reference sequence). CDR3 protein: CASSFARAGARVAFF. The CDR3 DNA follows: TGTGCCAGCAGCTTCGCCCGGGCAGGGGCGCGAGTCGCTTTCTTT.

This clone was observed a few times. V usage is TRBV5-1 and J usage is TRBJ1-6; 8 positions match TRBD1. CDR3 length equals 15 residues. Germline lookup yields CDR1 SGHRS and CDR2 YFSETQ. V was clipped by 4 bases and J by 7 bases; unmatched bases: 7. Here the CDR3 DNA reads TGCGCCAGCAGCCAACGGCCAGGGGGCAATTCACCCCTCCACTTT. It yields the protein CASSQRPGGNSPLHF. Looking up the rest from reference TRBV5-1 and TRBJ1-6 gives the full variable domain: KAGVTQTPRYLIKTRGQQVTLSCSPISGHRSVSWYQQTPGQGLQFLFEYFSETQRNKGNFPGRFSGRQFSNSRSEMNVSTLELGDSALYLCASSQRPGGNSPLHFGNGTRLTVT.

The chain couples TRBV5-1 to TRBJ2-7; D might be TRBD1 (6 bases). CDR1 and CDR2 (germline): SGHRS, YFSETQ. V was trimmed by 0 bases and J by 3 bases, leaving 10 bases between them. This CDR3 spans 14 amino acids. The CDR3 nucleotides read TGCGCCAGCAGCTTGGAACAGGGCCGCTACGAGCAGTACTTC. This encodes CASSLEQGRYEQYF.

The gene calls are TRBV5-1 and TRBJ1-6, with 7 positions matching TRBD1. Trimming at V came to 4 bases and at J to 10 bases, leaving 8 bases not matched to a gene. CDR1 and CDR2 (germline): SGHRS, YFSETQ. The CDR3 contains 14 residues. The DNA for the CDR3 is TGCGCCAGCAGCACTGACAGGGAACGGTCACCCCTCCACTTT. This sequence encodes CASSTDRERSPLHF.